Included here is one T cell receptor beta chain sequence, with context. This probably arose from a read error, given a far larger clone one base away. This CDR3 is also generated by other DNA sequences in the sample. Total RNA from at least 8,500 sorted tetramer+ CD8 T cells was reverse transcribed into cDNA for TCR profiling. PCR amplification of CDR3 regions used primers annealing to V and J regions and added unique molecular identifiers so that templates could be tracked. The immunoSEQ platform, including its sequencing and error-correction standards, was used to profile TCRalpha and TCRbeta chains. Concerning the study's data processing: Clonal copy numbers were corrected for sequencing and PCR errors, and CDR3s were defined according to IMGT conventions. Analysis was restricted to productive rearrangements and performed with immunoSEQ Analyzer versions 2.0 and 3.0, while gene-pairing frequencies underwent further processing in Microsoft Excel. V-J pairings were visualized as Circos plots, and CDR3 motifs were found with MEME plus a custom motifSearch program. The OLGA algorithm was used to calculate the probability of generation of TCR sequences. Clonotypes seen at both visits were designated persistent, clonotypes seen only acutely were designated nonpersistent, and clonotypes seen only at convalescence were designated de novo. A public TCR was defined as an amino acid clonotype used by more than one donor. This immuneACCESS table, as held by TCRdb, lists in-frame sequences with V and J called but not all clones. Of the missing ones, under half trace to an unresolved V gene in checked studies; the others have no known cause. V and J calls and clone size are given by that table; D and trimming were obtained from the DNA. Across this sample there are several thousand clones, with about 25% seen only once. Around 28% of the sample is taken by the ten largest.

Inclusive of the bounding cysteine and phenylalanine, the CDR3 is 15 residues long. The retained sequence is limited to the CDR3, 45 bases, with the frame set at the first base. V and J are truncated by 0 bases and 5 bases respectively, leaving an intervening sequence of 14 bases. The germline V gene (reference sequence) specifies SGHNT as CDR1 and YYREEE as CDR2. The data stem from a study of blood T cell repertoires in acute mononucleosis (dated by TCRdb to between 2020 and 2021). The study in broad terms: Acute-phase samples were taken within 2 weeks of symptom onset, representing the primary response. During acute infection, mean YVL-BR-specific and GLC-BM-specific cells made up about 2% and 1% of blood CD8 T cells. A mean blood EBV load of 3.8 log10 genome copies per million B cells was observed during acute infection, and a mean blood EBV load of 2 to 3 was observed at convalescence.

Interpreted using the paper, the time point label stands for: acute infectious mononucleosis, at clinical presentation within 2 weeks of symptom onset (visit 1). CD8 T cell responses to two immunodominant EBV epitopes, BRLF1 109 (YVL-BR) and BMLF1 280 (GLC-BM), were tracked in the study over primary infection. A positive serum heterophile antibody test and EBV viral capsid antigen-specific IgM indicated primary EBV infection. Total CD8 T cells were first enriched from PBMCs by magnetic positive selection (MACS). A FACSAria III was used to sort live CD3+ CD8+ tetramer+ cells to a purity above 95%. A PE-conjugated tetramer loaded with the BRLF1 109-117 peptide was used to sort the cells. TCR repertoires of EBV epitope-specific CD8 T cells were deep-sequenced directly ex vivo after tetramer sorting, at acute infection and at convalescence. Three people aged roughly 18 to 30 with clinical acute infectious mononucleosis and laboratory evidence of primary EBV infection were used as donors. Heparinized peripheral blood was collected once when donors presented clinically with mononucleosis symptoms and a second time roughly 6 months afterward. PBMCs were isolated by Ficoll-Paque density gradient centrifugation.

Summary of the overall study and its limitations: Low acute-to-convalescent clonotype overlap might partly reflect sampling error, because only a fraction of each donor's blood was analyzed. Only a few donors were included in the cohort, so group averages were based on very few individuals. In TCR repertoire selection for BRLF1 (YVL-BR), TCRalpha CDR3 motifs took on a dominant role, whereas TCRbeta played only a minimal one. Just 8.5% to 9% of the unique acute clonotypes remained in convalescence, but these persisting clonotypes accounted for most of the response, and new, diverse de novo clonotypes seemingly replaced the other acute clonotypes.

The specimen was EBV YVL epitope tetramer+ CD8+ T cells sorted from PBMCs, collected during acute infectious mononucleosis. Reading the label with the study, this specimen's cell subset or site is: CD8 T cells binding a tetramer with EBV BRLF1 109-117 peptide (YVL-BR). The sequence is built from TRBV5-4 and TRBJ2-5, with the D gene too uncertain to name. This sequence originates from a woman between 18 and 29 years old with infectious mononucleosis caused by EBV. The nucleotide sequence reads TGTGCCAGCAGCTTGGAGCTCCCCTCCGGGGAGACCCAGTACTTC. This yields the protein CASSLELPSGETQYF.